The source of this T cell receptor (beta chain) is a study of cytomegalovirus exposure and HLA in healthy donors. PCR was performed using 60 Vbeta and 13 Jbeta primers. TCRdb's table, derived via immunoSEQ multiplex PCR, lists solely in-frame clones and lacks some. Counted here are roughly 150,000 clones, about three quarters occurring once; the ten biggest clones make up 0.5% to 0.85%. The TCR originated in a male donor in good health and CMV-seronegative. The sequencing input was PBMCs.

The CDR3 loop reads CASSGGLAGGPNEQFF. CDR3 DNA sequence: TGTGCCAGCAGTGGGGGACTAGCGGGGGGCCCCAATGAGCAGTTCTTC. V is TRBV5-4 and J is TRBJ2-1; 15 bases line up with TRBD2. Germline values: CDR1 SGHNT, CDR2 YYREEE (reference sequence). The CDR3 covers 16 residues. The J segment lost 6 bases and the V segment lost 5 bases, leaving 6 bases of the junction unmatched.